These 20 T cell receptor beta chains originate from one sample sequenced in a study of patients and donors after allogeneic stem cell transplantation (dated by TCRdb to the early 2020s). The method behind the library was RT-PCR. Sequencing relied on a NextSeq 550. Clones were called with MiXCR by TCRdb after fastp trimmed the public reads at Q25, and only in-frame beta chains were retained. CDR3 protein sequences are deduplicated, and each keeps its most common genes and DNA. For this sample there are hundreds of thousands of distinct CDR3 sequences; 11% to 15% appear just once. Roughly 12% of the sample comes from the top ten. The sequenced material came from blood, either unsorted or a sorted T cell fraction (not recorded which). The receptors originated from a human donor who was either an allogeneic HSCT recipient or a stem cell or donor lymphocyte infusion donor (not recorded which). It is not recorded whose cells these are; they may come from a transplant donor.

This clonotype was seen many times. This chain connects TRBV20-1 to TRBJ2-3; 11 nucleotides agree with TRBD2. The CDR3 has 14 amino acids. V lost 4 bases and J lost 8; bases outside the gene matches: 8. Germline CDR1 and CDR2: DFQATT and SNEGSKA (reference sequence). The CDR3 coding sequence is TGCAGTGCTATCTCTAGCGGGAGGACGGGTACGCAGTATTTT. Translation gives CSAISSGRTGTQYF.

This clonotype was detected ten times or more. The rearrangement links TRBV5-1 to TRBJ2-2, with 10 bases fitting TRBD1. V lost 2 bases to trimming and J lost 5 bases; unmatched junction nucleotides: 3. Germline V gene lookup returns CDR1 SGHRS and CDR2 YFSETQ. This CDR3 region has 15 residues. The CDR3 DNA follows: TGCGCCAGCAGCTTAAGACAGGGGGCGACCGGGGAGCTGTTTTTT. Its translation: CASSLRQGATGELFF.

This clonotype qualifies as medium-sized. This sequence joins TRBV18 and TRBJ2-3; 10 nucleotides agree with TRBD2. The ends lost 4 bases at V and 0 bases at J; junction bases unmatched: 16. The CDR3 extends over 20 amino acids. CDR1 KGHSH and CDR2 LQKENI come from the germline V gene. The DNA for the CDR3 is TGTGCCAGCTCACGGCGGACCGGACTAGCGGAGTTAACTAGCACAGATACGCAGTATTTT. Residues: CASSRRTGLAELTSTDTQYF.

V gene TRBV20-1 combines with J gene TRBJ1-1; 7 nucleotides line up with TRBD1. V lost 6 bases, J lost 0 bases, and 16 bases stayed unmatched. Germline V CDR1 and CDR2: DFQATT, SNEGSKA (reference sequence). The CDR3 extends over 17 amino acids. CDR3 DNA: TGCAGTGCCCCAGGGGGGGGCGCGTTCCTTTTGAACACTGAAGCTTTCTTT. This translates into CSAPGGGAFLLNTEAFF.

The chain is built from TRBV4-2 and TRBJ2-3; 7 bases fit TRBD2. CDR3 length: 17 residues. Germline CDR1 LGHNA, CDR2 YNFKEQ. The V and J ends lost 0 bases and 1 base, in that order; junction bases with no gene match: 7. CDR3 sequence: CASSQESPTSGTDTQYF. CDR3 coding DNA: TGTGCCAGCAGCCAAGAGTCTCCAACTAGCGGCACAGATACGCAGTATTTT.

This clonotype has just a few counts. In DNA form, the CDR3 reads TGCGCCAGCAGCCAAGAAATCTTGGCTAGCGGGGGGGGCTACGAGCAGTACTTC. Its protein is CASSQEILASGGGYEQYF. This chain uses TRBV4-3 with TRBJ2-7; 12 bases match TRBD2. Trimming removed 0 bases from V and 3 bases from J; junction bases left unmatched: 9. The V gene's germline CDR1 is LGHNA and CDR2 YSLEER. The CDR3 covers 18 residues.

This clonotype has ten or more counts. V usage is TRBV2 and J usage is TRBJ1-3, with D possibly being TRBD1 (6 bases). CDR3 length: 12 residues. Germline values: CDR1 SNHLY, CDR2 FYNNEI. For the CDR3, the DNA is TGTGCGGGGGCAATCTCTGGAAACACCATATATTTT. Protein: CAGAISGNTIYF. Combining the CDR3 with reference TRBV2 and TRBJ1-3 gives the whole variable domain EPEVTQTPSHQVTQMGQEVILRCVPISNHLYFYWYRQILGQKVEFLVSFYNNEISEKSEIFDDQFSVERPDGSNFTLKIRSTKLEDSAMYFCAGAISGNTIYFGEGSWLTVV.

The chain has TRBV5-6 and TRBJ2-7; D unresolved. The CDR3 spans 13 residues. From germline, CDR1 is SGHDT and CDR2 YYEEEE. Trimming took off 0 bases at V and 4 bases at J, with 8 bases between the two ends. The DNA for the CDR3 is TGTGCCAGCAGCTTGGGAGCAGCATACGAGCAGTACTTC. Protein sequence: CASSLGAAYEQYF. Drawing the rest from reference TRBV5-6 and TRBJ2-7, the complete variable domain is DAGVTQSPTHLIKTRGQQVTLRCSPKSGHDTVSWYQQALGQGPQFIFQYYEEEERQRGNFPDRFSGHQFPNYSSELNVNALLLGDSALYLCASSLGAAYEQYFGPGTRLTVT.

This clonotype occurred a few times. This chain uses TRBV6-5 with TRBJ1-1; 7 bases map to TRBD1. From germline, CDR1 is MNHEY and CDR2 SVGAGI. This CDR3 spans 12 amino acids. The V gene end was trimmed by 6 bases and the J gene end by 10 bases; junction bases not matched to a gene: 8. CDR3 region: CASSQRGRTAFF. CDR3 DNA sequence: TGTGCCAGCAGCCAAAGGGGGCGCACAGCTTTCTTT.

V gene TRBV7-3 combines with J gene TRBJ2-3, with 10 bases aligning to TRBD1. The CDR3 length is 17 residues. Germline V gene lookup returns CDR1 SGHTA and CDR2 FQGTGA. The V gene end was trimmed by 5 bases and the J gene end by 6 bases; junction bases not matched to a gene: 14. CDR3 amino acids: CASSPGKGTGEGDTQYF. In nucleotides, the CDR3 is TGTGCCAGCAGCCCTGGGAAGGGGACAGGGGAAGGGGATACGCAGTATTTT.

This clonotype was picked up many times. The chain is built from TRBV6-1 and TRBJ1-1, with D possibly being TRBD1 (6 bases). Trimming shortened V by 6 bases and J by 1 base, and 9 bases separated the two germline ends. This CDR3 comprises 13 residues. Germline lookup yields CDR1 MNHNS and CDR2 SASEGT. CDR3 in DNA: TGTGCCAGCAGGGAACAGGGGAACACTGAAGCTTTCTTT. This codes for CASREQGNTEAFF.

The chain's CDR3 is CASSEARYEQFF. The CDR3 DNA follows: TGTGCCAGCAGTGAAGCCCGATATGAGCAGTTCTTC. V gene TRBV2 combines with J gene TRBJ2-1; D gene ambiguous. CDR1 SNHLY and CDR2 FYNNEI come from the germline V gene. CDR3 size: 12 residues. Trimming cost V 0 bases and J 8 bases, with 5 bases left between them.

The CDR3 here is CASSLQDVAFF. The CDR3 DNA sequence: TGTGCCAGCAGCTTACAGGACGTGGCTTTCTTT. The V gene is TRBV7-9, the J gene TRBJ1-1; D call uncertain. Germline V gives CDR1 SEHNR, CDR2 FQNEAQ (reference sequence). V lost 2 bases to trimming and J lost 11 bases, with 9 bases between them. The CDR3 has 11 amino acids. Full variable domain (rest looked up from reference TRBV7-9 and TRBJ1-1): DTGVSQNPRHKITKRGQNVTFRCDPISEHNRLYWYRQTLGQGPEFLTYFQNEAQLEKSRLLSDRFSAERPKGSFSTLEIQRTEQGDSAMYLCASSLQDVAFFGQGTRLTVV.

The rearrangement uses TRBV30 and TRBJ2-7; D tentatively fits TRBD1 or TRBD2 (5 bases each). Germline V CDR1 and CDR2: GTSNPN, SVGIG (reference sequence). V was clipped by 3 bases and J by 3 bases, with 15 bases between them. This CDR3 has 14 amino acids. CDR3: CAWRGTGKGYEQYF. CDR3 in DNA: TGTGCCTGGAGGGGGACCGGGAAGGGCTACGAGCAGTACTTC.

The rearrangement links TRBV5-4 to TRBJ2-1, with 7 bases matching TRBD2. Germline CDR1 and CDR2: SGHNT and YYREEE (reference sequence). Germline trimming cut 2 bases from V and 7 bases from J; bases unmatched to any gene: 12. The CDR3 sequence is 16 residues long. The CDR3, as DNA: TGTGCCAGCAGCTTTGGACGTGGGACTAATAATAATGAGCAGTTCTTC. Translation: CASSFGRGTNNNEQFF.

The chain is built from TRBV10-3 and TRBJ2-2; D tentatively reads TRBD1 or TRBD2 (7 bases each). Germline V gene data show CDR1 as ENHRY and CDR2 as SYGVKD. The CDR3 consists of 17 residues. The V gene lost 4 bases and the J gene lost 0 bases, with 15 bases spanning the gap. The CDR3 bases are TGTGCCATCAGTGGGGAGGGGACAGCTGCGAACACCGGGGAGCTGTTTTTT. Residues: CAISGEGTAANTGELFF.

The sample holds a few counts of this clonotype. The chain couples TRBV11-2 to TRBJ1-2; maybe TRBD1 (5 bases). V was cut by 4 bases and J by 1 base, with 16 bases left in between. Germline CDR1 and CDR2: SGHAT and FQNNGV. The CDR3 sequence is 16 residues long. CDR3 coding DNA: TGTGCCAGCAGCTCTGACGTAAAGGGACGTAACTATGGCTACACCTTC. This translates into CASSSDVKGRNYGYTF.

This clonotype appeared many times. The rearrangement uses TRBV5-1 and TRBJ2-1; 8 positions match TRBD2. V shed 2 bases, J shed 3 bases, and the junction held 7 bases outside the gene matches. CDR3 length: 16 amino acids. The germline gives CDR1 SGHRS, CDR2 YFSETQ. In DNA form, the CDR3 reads TGCGCCAGCAGCTTCCCCAGCGGGAGTTTCTACAATGAGCAGTTCTTC. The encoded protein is CASSFPSGSFYNEQFF.

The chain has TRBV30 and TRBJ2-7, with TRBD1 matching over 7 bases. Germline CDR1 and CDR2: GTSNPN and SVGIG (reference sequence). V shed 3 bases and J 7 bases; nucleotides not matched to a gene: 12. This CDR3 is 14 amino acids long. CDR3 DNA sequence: TGTGCCTGGAGGGGGGACAGCCCTCTAGGAGAGCAGTACTTC. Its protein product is CAWRGDSPLGEQYF. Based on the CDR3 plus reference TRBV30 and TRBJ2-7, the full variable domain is SQTIHQWPATLVQPVGSPLSLECTVEGTSNPNLYWYRQAAGRGLQLLFYSVGIGQISSEVPQNLSASRPQDRQFILSSKKLLLSDSGFYLCAWRGDSPLGEQYFGPGTRLTVT.

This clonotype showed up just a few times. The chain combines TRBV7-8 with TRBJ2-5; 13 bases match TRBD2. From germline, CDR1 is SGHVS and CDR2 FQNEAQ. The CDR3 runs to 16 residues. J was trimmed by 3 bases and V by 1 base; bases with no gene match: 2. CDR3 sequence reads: CASSLVGLAGKETQYF. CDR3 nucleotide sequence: TGTGCCAGCAGCTTAGTGGGACTAGCGGGAAAAGAGACCCAGTACTTC.